This T cell receptor beta chain appears in the sequencing data of a study of cytomegalovirus exposure and HLA in healthy donors (dated by TCRdb to the late 2010s). Regarding the complete study: In an earlier analysis of 450 to 750 of the donors, approximately 300 Gb of sequence data and 90 million to 120 million unique TCR beta sequences from about 179 million T cells were reported. An early release that covered more than 550 HLA-typed donors contained approximately 300 gigabases of sequencing data and tens of millions of unique TCR sequences. Among the roughly 380 genotyped donors, approximately 77% belonged to the genetic ancestry cluster associated with self-reported Caucasian donors. The aim of the study was to test whether cataloging public T cell receptors could identify signatures of past pathogen exposure. The study profiled the T cell repertoires of under 850 subjects by immunosequencing and related them to cytomegalovirus serostatus. Along with the approximately 700-subject first cohort, a separate validation cohort of 120 different subjects was used. To predict cytomegalovirus infection status, the study brought together high-throughput TCR immunosequencing, statistical association of individual TCRs with disease status, and machine learning. In a later analysis, previously published TCR beta repertoires from several hundred donors were re-analyzed and high-resolution HLA genotyping was added so that TCR occurrence patterns could be studied. The later analysis used no new phenotypic data to find candidate immune exposures, relying instead on TCR beta sequences and their occurrence across donors. An earlier analysis of around 580 of the donors used high-throughput TCR beta sequencing to judge whether each TCR beta V gene segment behaved as functional or pseudogenic. Donor age, sex, ethnicity and CMV serostatus were compiled together with the repertoire data. A later genetic analysis took genome-wide SNP genotypes for about three fifths of the 666 donors and used that subset as a discovery cohort. Every repertoire in the discovery cohort had been generated on one and the same sequencing platform. Both class I and class II loci were covered by HLA typing, at four-digit resolution. The number of donors typed differed by locus, with about 629-640 for A, B, C, DRB1 and DQB1, 522 for DQA1, nearly 610 for DPA1, and 450 to 480 for DPB1. Four to six DR-DQ haplotypes were handled as single units for association and clustering, since linkage in the cohort was strong. Among roughly 400 genotyped donors of the cohort, an average of approximately 230,000 unique TCR beta nucleotide sequences were sequenced per donor, approximately 20% of them non-productive.

Library preparation was by the immunoSEQ multiplex PCR assay. For the multiplex PCR, a mixture combining 60 forward primers for TCR Vbeta segments and 13 reverse primers for TCR Jbeta segments was used. Amplification of the CDR3 region of rearranged TCR beta genes was performed with a multiplex PCR assay on genomic DNA. Amplified TCR beta libraries were sequenced as 87-base-pair reads on the Illumina HiSeq System. In the original analysis: In a later analysis, approximately 74 million unique TCR beta chains were counted across the 666 repertoires, and approximately 9.9 million of these chains were shared by at least two donors. Raw reads were error-corrected and collapsed into unique sequences by a nearest-neighbor algorithm in which closely related sequences were merged to remove PCR and sequencing errors. CDR3 sequences were aligned to IMGT reference sequences to assign V, D and J gene segments. Each retained sequence needed at least a six-nucleotide match to both a V gene segment and a J gene segment. A rearrangement counted as productive if the CDR3 had no stop codons and remained in frame with V and J, and every other rearrangement counted as non-productive. Following IMGT convention, CDR3 was defined as the stretch from the second conserved V-encoded cysteine to the conserved J-encoded phenylalanine. Sequences without an unambiguous match to a single V gene segment were excluded from the earlier analysis of about 640 of the donors. An earlier analysis of almost 600 of the donors classified V segments as functional when productive rearrangements were above 56.7% and as segregating when the standard deviation between donors was above 5%. A statistical classification framework was developed to diagnose cytomegalovirus status using the catalog of TCR beta chain sequences. In a later analysis, V and J genes were assigned by comparing TCR nucleotide sequences against IMGT/GENE-DB human TR gene sequences. A later analysis assigned CDR3 sequences and most-parsimonious VDJ recombination scenarios with the TCRdist pipeline. In a later analysis, every TCR beta chain was defined by the combination of its CDR3 amino acid sequence and its V-gene family, and reads without a unique V-gene family were dropped. To address suspected cross-contamination and a sequencing artifact, a later analysis removed several hundred highly shared, low-generation-probability nucleotide sequences. For each public chain, a later analysis derived a clonal expansion index from normalized ranks of inferred template counts within each repertoire. In a later analysis, generation probabilities were computed with a VDJ recombination model fitted to out-of-frame rearrangements, and the resulting probabilities were checked against IGoR. In a later analysis, hypergeometric tests were used to score TCR-TCR, TCR-HLA and TCR-CMV co-occurrence, with a repertoire-size bias correction applied to TCR pairs. In a later analysis, false discovery rates were estimated by permuting HLA or CMV assignments 20 times. A later analysis grouped co-occurring TCRs with DBSCAN, adding TCRdist sequence similarity when clustering within HLA-allele-positive subsets. Repertoires with fewer than 30,000 or more than 120,000 public chains were left out of co-occurrence clustering, as were five repertoires with anomalous nucleotide sharing. Held by TCRdb, this immuneACCESS table contains in-frame sequences only and omits some clones. Under half of the omission traces to an unresolved V gene where checked; the cause of the rest is unknown. The D gene and trimming were derived from the DNA, and the V and J assignments and clone size from that table. For this sample there are about 140,000 clones; approximately 85% appear just once. The biggest ten clones account for 0.45% to 0.6% of the sample.

Note on this clone: Which antigen it targets is not known. Nothing much larger sits one base from this clone, and base qualities are not available.

In the germline V gene (reference sequence), CDR1 corresponds to LNHDA and CDR2 to SQIVND. V is reduced by 7 bases and J by 0 bases, leaving a spacing of 7 bases between them. The CDR3 holds 13 amino acids from the cysteine to the phenylalanine. Kept here is only the CDR3 DNA, which spans 39 bases and is read in frame from base 1. In total, 630 or so healthy bone marrow donors made up the cohort. At the time of sampling, every cohort member was nominally healthy, though immune exposures that went unrecorded were likely present. The donor was CMV seronegative and belonged to the group of over 300 seronegative cohort members. Each donor provided a peripheral blood sample, and peripheral blood mononuclear cells were used for TCR beta sequencing. Genomic DNA extraction from the blood cell samples was performed with the Qiagen DNeasy Blood Extraction Kit. The investigation overall reported the following: A further reported finding was that TCR beta sequences accurately predicted the HLA-A and HLA-B alleles for most subjects in the first cohort. Because counts were too low, some 17 rarely observed V segments, including chromosome 9 orphons, were excluded from the earlier analysis of 587 of the donors. Three of the identified cytomegalovirus-associated TCR beta chains were confirmed in vitro to be specific for cytomegalovirus antigens. Immune exposure information for the cohort was limited to CMV serostatus. Cytomegalovirus status was reported to be diagnosed by the classifier with high specificity and sensitivity in both the original and validation cohorts. In a later analysis, HLA-associated TCR beta chains were found to be more clonally expanded and to have lower generation probabilities than equally common non-associated chains. Across donors, most TCR sequences were observed very rarely, whereas some public TCRs were present in many individuals. In a later analysis, about 17,000 TCR beta sequences were associated with specific HLA alleles at a false discovery rate of 0.05. Linkage disequilibrium might explain the correlated functional status among segregating V segments, but an unknown experimental factor could not be ruled out. The presence/absence analyses assumed that sequencing depth was roughly uniform across donors, and that assumption may not be true. Because HLA typing was unavailable for some donors at each locus, only the typed subset was used in association tests. According to a later analysis, most CMV-associated TCR beta chains appeared to be HLA-restricted, and the HLA associations seemed to be driven largely by CMV exposure. Because the 87-base-pair reads could not distinguish some IMGT-functional V segments, including TRBV6-2 and TRBV6-3, those segments were excluded. In the study, 164 TCR beta chains were listed as associated with cytomegalovirus. In a later analysis, TCR association rates were found to vary across HLA loci, with the most associated TCRs seen for DRB1 alleles and the fewest for HLA-C alleles. The authors suggested that the approach could potentially be generalized to other disease states and immunological phenotypes. An earlier analysis of approximately 590 of the donors showed that most TCR beta V segments appeared in productive rearrangements either about 90% or about 30% of the time, which broadly matched IMGT annotations. Assigning TCR associations to individual alleles was difficult when HLA alleles, especially DR and DQ, strongly co-occurred. A later analysis reported that several top co-occurrence clusters appeared linked to parvovirus B19, influenza, CMV and Epstein-Barr virus. An association between a missense DCLRE1C variant and V-gene and J-gene trimming of TCR beta chains was found in a later genetic analysis and replicated in an independent cohort. According to a later genetic analysis, donors in an Asian-associated ancestry cluster had fewer N-insertions in productive TCRs than the approximately 670-donor mean. A group of highly shared sequence variants was considered likely to be a technical artifact of the sequencing pipeline. This cohort had only TCR beta chains sequenced, and the lack of alpha or paired-chain data limited which features could be detected.

Sequences were obtained from PBMCs. In this chain, TRBV19 is recombined with TRBJ1-3; the D gene is unclear. This TCR was recovered from a woman in her 40s in good health and CMV-seronegative. The CDR3 has the sequence CASKSSSGNTIYF. The bases are TGTGCCAGTAAAAGTAGCTCTGGAAACACCATATATTTT.